Here is one T cell receptor (beta chain) with its context. Germline trimming cut 1 base from V and 4 bases from J; bases unmatched to any gene: 1. Germline assignment: CDR1 LGHDT and CDR2 YNNKEL (reference sequence). The CDR3 extends over 13 amino acids. This record comes from a study of blood T cell repertoires in COVID-19. TCRdb keeps only in-frame clones here, not all; method: immunoSEQ multiplex PCR. The sample gives some 300,000 clones, about 88% of which show up once; approximately 14% is in the top ten. The sequence was collected from an older woman with COVID-19, enrolled during active disease. The chain joins TRBV3-1 (or the pseudogene TRBV3-2) to TRBJ2-7; 7 bases map to TRBD1. Material for sequencing was peripheral blood. CDR3 region: CASSQVQGYEQYF. The CDR3 DNA reads TGTGCCAGCAGCCAAGTACAGGGGTACGAGCAGTACTTC.